The 20 T cell receptor beta chains given below trace back to one sample, sequenced in a study of cytomegalovirus exposure and HLA in healthy donors (dated by TCRdb to the late 2010s). The library relied on the immunoSEQ multiplex PCR assay. A mixture of 60 forward primers for TCR Vbeta segments and 13 reverse primers for TCR Jbeta segments was used in the multiplex PCR. TCRdb mirrors the immuneACCESS table, restricted to in-frame sequences. Some clones are absent from its copies; in checked studies, under half trace to an unresolved V gene, and the reason for the others is unknown. Counted in this sample were about 120,000 clones; approximately 83% of them appeared once. The ten largest account for over 3% of the sample. The sample consisted of PBMCs. The receptor source for this set is a woman aged 40 to 50 in good health and CMV-seropositive.

CDR3 bases: TGCGCCAGCAGCTTGGCCGGCGGGAGCTCCTACAATGAGCAGTTCTTC. This encodes CASSLAGGSSYNEQFF. The chain carries TRBV5-1 and TRBJ2-1, with 7 bases matching TRBD2. V shed 0 bases, J shed 0 bases, and the junction held 3 bases outside the gene matches. Germline values: CDR1 SGHRS, CDR2 YFSETQ. The CDR3 is 16 amino acids.

V usage is TRBV28 and J usage is TRBJ1-2, with 7 bases fitting TRBD1. The CDR3 runs 15 residues. V shed 3 bases, J shed 2 bases, and the junction held 6 bases outside the gene matches. Germline CDR1 MDHEN, CDR2 SYDVKM. The CDR3 loop reads CASSFVTGRNYGYTF. For the CDR3, the DNA is TGTGCCAGCAGTTTCGTGACAGGGCGAAACTATGGCTACACCTTC.

The chain combines TRBV6-1 with TRBJ2-4; D gene unclear. Deletions cut 4 bases from V and 4 bases from J, with 14 bases between. The germline gives CDR1 MNHNS, CDR2 SASEGT. This CDR3 contains 15 residues. For the CDR3, the DNA is TGTGCCAGCAGTGCTCTTTGGGCAGTAAAAAACATTCAGTACTTC. Protein sequence: CASSALWAVKNIQYF.

This chain connects TRBV7-8 to TRBJ2-7; D gene uncertain. Germline V gene data show CDR1 as SGHVS and CDR2 as FQNEAQ. The CDR3 is made up of 15 amino acids. V was pared by 4 bases and J by 3 bases, with 16 bases between. CDR3 sequence reads: CASSSTDTLGYEQYF. For the CDR3, the DNA is TGTGCCAGCAGCTCAACCGACACACTGGGCTACGAGCAGTACTTC. Drawing the rest from reference TRBV7-8 and TRBJ2-7, the complete variable domain is GAGVSQSPRYKVAKRGQDVALRCDPISGHVSLFWYQQALGQGPEFLTYFQNEAQLDKSGLPSDRFFAERPEGSVSTLKIQRTQQEDSAVYLCASSSTDTLGYEQYFGPGTRLTVT.

Only one count was recorded for this clone. V is TRBV6-5 and J is TRBJ1-1, with 7 bases matching TRBD1. The V gene end was trimmed by 6 bases and the J gene end by 5 bases; junction bases not matched to a gene: 9. Per the germline V gene, CDR1 is MNHEY and CDR2 is SVGAGI. This CDR3 spans 14 amino acids. The CDR3 region has the DNA TGTGCCAGCAGACGGAAGGGGGCTTGGACTGAAGCTTTCTTT. Encoded protein: CASRRKGAWTEAFF.

This clone has only a few counts. This rearrangement joins TRBV2 to TRBJ2-4; a possible D gene is TRBD2 (7 bases). V lost 3 bases and J lost 0, with 18 bases in between. CDR3 length: 18 amino acids. Germline assignment: CDR1 SNHLY and CDR2 FYNNEI. The CDR3 loop is CASSDFRGGSLAKNIQYF. CDR3 coding DNA: TGTGCCAGCAGTGATTTTAGGGGGGGGTCCCTAGCCAAAAACATTCAGTACTTC.

V is TRBV28 and J is TRBJ2-2, with 12 bases matching TRBD1. Germline assignment: CDR1 MDHEN and CDR2 SYDVKM. The CDR3 contains 14 residues. V was pared by 7 bases and J by 8 bases, with 5 bases of the junction left unmatched. CDR3 in DNA: TGTGCCAGCAATGGGGACAGGGGGCAAGGGGAGCTGTTTTTT. Amino acids: CASNGDRGQGELFF. Based on the CDR3 plus reference TRBV28 and TRBJ2-2, the full variable domain is DVKVTQSSRYLVKRTGEKVFLECVQDMDHENMFWYRQDPGLGLRLIYFSYDVKMKEKGDIPEGYSVSREKKERFSLILESASTNQTSMYLCASNGDRGQGELFFGEGSRLTVL.

The chain uses TRBV2 and TRBJ1-2, with D maybe TRBD1 (5 bases). V shed 0 bases and J shed 4 bases, with 6 bases lying between them. This CDR3 spans 13 amino acids. Germline CDR1 is SNHLY and CDR2 is FYNNEI. CDR3 in amino acids: CASSEARGYGYTF. The CDR3 region has the DNA TGTGCCAGCAGTGAAGCAAGGGGCTATGGCTACACCTTC.

The count of this clone is one. The rearrangement joins TRBV10-1 to TRBJ2-5; a possible D gene is TRBD2 (5 bases). The CDR3 consists of 14 residues. Germline V gene lookup returns CDR1 WNHNN and CDR2 SYGVQD (reference sequence). Trimming removed 0 bases at V and 3 bases at J, with 8 bases between. Here the CDR3 reads CASSESSGEETQYF. CDR3 sequence (DNA): TGCGCCAGCAGTGAGTCAAGCGGAGAAGAGACCCAGTACTTC.

The V gene is TRBV6-1, the J gene TRBJ1-2; no clear D. This CDR3 is 12 amino acids long. The germline CDR1 and CDR2 sequences are MNHNS and SASEGT. Trimming left V 8 bases short and J 3 bases short, with 10 bases between. CDR3 bases: TGTGCCAGCGAGTACGGGTACTATGGCTACACCTTC. Its translation: CASEYGYYGYTF.

The CDR3 loop is CASRGQGAYTEAFF. The CDR3 DNA is TGTGCCAGCAGGGGACAGGGGGCTTACACTGAAGCTTTCTTT. The rearrangement joins TRBV6-6 to TRBJ1-1; 12 bases are a match to TRBD1. The ends lost 6 bases at V and 3 bases at J; junction bases unmatched: 2. The CDR3 is 14 amino acids. Germline assignment: CDR1 MNHNY and CDR2 SVGAGI (reference sequence).

This chain uses TRBV4-3 with TRBJ1-1; the D gene is possibly TRBD1 (6 bases). The CDR3 covers 15 residues. V was trimmed by 3 bases and J by 2 bases, leaving 13 bases between them. Per germline, CDR1 LGHNA and CDR2 YSLEER. CDR3 loop: CASSQDKGGNTEAFF. CDR3 bases: TGCGCCAGCAGCCAGGACAAAGGGGGAAACACTGAAGCTTTCTTT.

The chain joins TRBV12-1 to TRBJ2-2; the D call of TRBD2 is as the table states it, not checked on the DNA. TRBV12-1 is a pseudogene locus. The CDR3 is 14 amino acids. CDR3 amino acids: CARTGRANTGELFF. CDR3 coding DNA: TGTGCCAGGACCGGGAGGGCGAACACCGGGGAGCTGTTTTTT.

This clone was picked up a small number of times. This chain uses TRBV27 with TRBJ2-2; weak D call: TRBD1 (6 bases). CDR1 and CDR2 (germline): MNHEY, SMNVEV (reference sequence). Trimming pared 2 bases from V and 5 bases from J, leaving 12 bases between. This CDR3 is built from 15 residues. The CDR3 bases are TGTGCCAGCAGTTTAAACAGGGTTAGAACCGGGGAGCTGTTTTTT. The encoded protein is CASSLNRVRTGELFF.

This clone has a handful of counts. The chain employs TRBV7-9 and TRBJ2-5, with TRBD2 matching 8 bases. CDR3 length: 16 amino acids. V was clipped by 3 bases and J by 5 bases; unmatched bases: 11. In germline, CDR1 is SEHNR, CDR2 FQNEAQ (reference sequence). The CDR3 loop reads CASSFMAGGGLETQYF. CDR3 DNA sequence: TGTGCCAGCAGCTTCATGGCGGGAGGAGGATTGGAGACCCAGTACTTC.

This clone was observed a single time. The rearrangement joins TRBV30 to TRBJ2-1, with 12 bases that match TRBD2. The CDR3 is 18 amino acids. V dropped 8 bases and J dropped 6; count of bases not matched to a gene: 20. Per the germline V gene, CDR1 is GTSNPN and CDR2 is SVGIG (reference sequence). The CDR3 DNA is TGTGCCCGCCGCCCCCCACTAGCGGGAGGAGTGTTAGCCAATGAGCAGTTCTTC. It translates to CARRPPLAGGVLANEQFF.

This clone was observed a handful of times. The chain couples TRBV5-1 to TRBJ1-3, with 7 bases lining up with TRBD1. V lost 1 base, J lost 0 bases, and 13 bases stayed unmatched. The CDR3 is 19 residues long. In germline, CDR1 is SGHRS, CDR2 YFSETQ. In DNA form, the CDR3 reads TGCGCCAGCAGCTTGAGTCTGGGACAGCCTTTCCTCTCTGGAAACACCATATATTTT. It codes for CASSLSLGQPFLSGNTIYF.

The chain combines TRBV7-8 with TRBJ1-3; a possible D gene is TRBD1 (6 bases). V was clipped by 3 bases and J by 0 bases, with 18 bases between them. CDR1 SGHVS and CDR2 FQNEAQ come from the germline V gene. The CDR3 runs to 18 residues. In DNA form, the CDR3 reads TGTGCCAGCAGCTTCCACCCCTTCACAGGGAACTCTGGAAACACCATATATTTT. This gives the protein CASSFHPFTGNSGNTIYF.

The table lists this clone with a count of one. This chain links TRBV6-6 with TRBJ1-1; maybe TRBD1 (6 bases). The V end was cut by 8 bases, the J end by 3 bases, with 10 bases between. Per germline, CDR1 MNHNY and CDR2 SVGAGI (reference sequence). The CDR3 loop spans 12 amino acids. CDR3 residues: CASGKGDTEAFF. Written as DNA, the CDR3 is TGTGCCAGCGGGAAGGGGGACACTGAAGCTTTCTTT.

In its sample, this clone was seen a few times. The chain carries TRBV5-6 and TRBJ1-1; weak D call: TRBD1 (6 bases). V was pared by 3 bases and J by 0 bases, with 18 bases between. This CDR3 comprises 17 residues. Germline-derived CDR1 and CDR2 are SGHDT and YYEEEE. CDR3 region: CASSSPAGAGVNTEAFF. CDR3 nucleotides: TGTGCCAGCAGCTCCCCGGCGGGTGCAGGGGTGAACACTGAAGCTTTCTTT. The full variable domain, completed using reference TRBV5-6 and TRBJ1-1, is DAGVTQSPTHLIKTRGQQVTLRCSPKSGHDTVSWYQQALGQGPQFIFQYYEEEERQRGNFPDRFSGHQFPNYSSELNVNALLLGDSALYLCASSSPAGAGVNTEAFFGQGTRLTVV.